These 19 T cell receptor beta chains came from one sample sequenced in a study of response to subunit inactivated influenza vaccine. TCRdb ran MiXCR on the RT-PCR reads and lists one entry per CDR3 protein. The sample carries 500,000 to 600,000 distinct CDR3 sequences, 12% recorded once. This specimen was PBMCs from blood, taken on the day of vaccination. These receptors all stem from a man in his forties or fifties who received an inactivated influenza vaccine.

Worth noting for this clonotype: This sequence may be a read error, since a much larger clone differs from it by one base. The CDR3 spells CSASSRGPATEETQYF. DNA for the CDR3: TGCAGTGCTAGTTCCAGAGGTCCCGCGACCGAAGAGACCCAGTACTTC. J is TRBJ2-5 and V is TRBV20-1; D gene unclear. CDR3 length: 16 amino acids. V was shortened by 3 bases and J by 3 bases, with 20 bases between the two germline ends. Germline-derived CDR1 and CDR2 are DFQATT and SNEGSKA (reference sequence).

This clonotype was detected once. V usage is TRBV12-3 or TRBV12-4 and J usage is TRBJ2-3; D is possibly TRBD1 or TRBD2 (5 bases each). The CDR3 is made up of 18 amino acids. V was cut by 6 bases and J by 3 bases, with 25 bases left in between. CDR3 nucleotides: TGTGCCAGCAGCCATCCCGTCTCCCGGGGCCCCGGGACAGATACGCAGTATTTT. Its protein product is CASSHPVSRGPGTDTQYF.

Here the CDR3 reads CASSRDSPGGELFF. As DNA, the CDR3 is TGCGCCAGCAGCCGGGACTCCCCGGGGGGGGAGCTGTTTTTT. This chain links TRBV5-1 with TRBJ2-2; possibly TRBD2 for D (6 bases). The CDR3 spans 14 residues. Per the germline V gene, CDR1 is SGHRS and CDR2 is YFSETQ. Trimming took off 4 bases at V and 8 bases at J, with 15 bases between the two ends.

About this clonotype itself: A junction boundary mismatches the germline segment, possibly from a read error. V gene TRBV3-1 combines with J gene TRBJ2-1, with TRBD2 matching over 8 bases. Germline values: CDR1 LGHDT, CDR2 YNNKEL (reference sequence). The CDR3 is 17 amino acids. As DNA, the CDR3 is TGTGCCAGCACCCAAGGGCCTAGCGGGCTATCCTACAATGAGCAGTTCTTC. Its protein product is CASTQGPSGLSYNEQFF.

This clonotype was counted many times. This chain uses TRBV29-1 with TRBJ2-2; D ambiguous. The CDR3 extends over 14 amino acids. Germline CDR1 and CDR2: SQVTM and ANQGSEA. V was cut by 7 bases and J by 0 bases, with 12 bases left in between. CDR3 nucleotide sequence: TGCAGCGGCGGCGGAAACGCGAACACCGGGGAGCTGTTTTTT. Translated: CSGGGNANTGELFF.

J is TRBJ1-5 and V is TRBV28; tentatively, D is TRBD1 (5 bases). This CDR3 spans 14 amino acids. From germline, CDR1 is MDHEN and CDR2 SYDVKM. Trimming removed 8 bases at V and 6 bases at J, with 17 bases between. The DNA of the CDR3 is TGTGCCAGCGGTGCCCGACAGTTAATTCAGCCCCAGCATTTT. Translation: CASGARQLIQPQHF.

This clonotype has a handful of counts. The CDR3 protein is CASSARVRETGELFF. CDR3 bases: TGTGCCAGCAGCGCTCGTGTAAGAGAGACCGGGGAGCTGTTTTTT. The rearrangement joins TRBV9 to TRBJ2-2; D remains unclear. The germline V gene has CDR1 SGDLS and CDR2 YYNGEE. The CDR3 consists of 15 residues. V was cut by 3 bases and J by 5 bases, with 14 bases left in between.

The chain is built from TRBV7-9 and TRBJ1-1; D is undetermined. This CDR3 is 13 amino acids long. V lost 2 bases, J lost 5 bases, and 9 bases lay in between. Germline V CDR1 and CDR2: SEHNR, FQNEAQ (reference sequence). The CDR3, as DNA: TGTGCCAGCAGCTTACGGGCGGATACTGAAGCTTTCTTT. Translated: CASSLRADTEAFF.

This rearrangement joins TRBV18 to TRBJ2-7; D possibly corresponds to TRBD1 (5 bases). The germline gives CDR1 KGHSH, CDR2 LQKENI. This CDR3 has 14 amino acids. V lost 3 bases and J lost 2, with 11 bases in between. CDR3 sequence (DNA): TGTGCCAGCTCACCGTTTCAGGGCCCCTACGAGCAGTACTTC. Its protein is CASSPFQGPYEQYF.

In its sample, this clonotype was seen a few times. This chain joins TRBV6-5 and TRBJ2-5; 15 bases fit TRBD2. The J segment lost 5 bases and the V segment lost 0 bases, leaving 10 bases of the junction unmatched. CDR3 length: 19 amino acids. Germline loops: CDR1 MNHEY, CDR2 SVGAGI. CDR3 region: CASSYSKYGLAGGKETQYF. In DNA form, the CDR3 reads TGTGCCAGCAGTTACTCGAAGTATGGACTAGCGGGAGGGAAGGAGACCCAGTACTTC.

Ten or more counts support this clonotype. The chain couples TRBV11-2 to TRBJ1-3; 7 nucleotides line up with TRBD1. The CDR3 is made up of 18 amino acids. The V gene's germline CDR1 is SGHAT and CDR2 FQNNGV. The J segment lost 0 bases and the V segment lost 4 bases, leaving 12 bases of the junction unmatched. The chain's CDR3 is CASSSHKGQSYSGNTIYF. CDR3 DNA sequence: TGTGCCAGCAGCTCCCACAAGGGACAGTCGTACTCTGGAAACACCATATATTTT.

The table lists this clonotype with a few counts. V is TRBV20-1 and J is TRBJ2-4, with a weak D call TRBD1 (5 bases). CDR3 length equals 14 residues. Germline V lookup: CDR1 DFQATT, CDR2 SNEGSKA (reference sequence). V was pared by 0 bases and J by 4 bases, with 10 bases between. CDR3 in DNA: TGCAGTGCTAGAGATATCGCAGGGAAAAACATTCAGTACTTC. This codes for CSARDIAGKNIQYF.

This clonotype was picked up a small number of times. The J gene is TRBJ2-3, the V gene TRBV30; 7 bases fit TRBD2. The CDR3 has 14 amino acids. Germline-derived CDR1 and CDR2 are GTSNPN and SVGIG (reference sequence). Trimming cost V 0 bases and J 0 bases; bases outside gene matches: 0. In DNA, the CDR3 is TGTGCCTGGAGTGTAGCGGGGAGCACAGATACGCAGTATTTT. This codes for CAWSVAGSTDTQYF. Full variable domain (rest looked up from reference TRBV30 and TRBJ2-3): SQTIHQWPATLVQPVGSPLSLECTVEGTSNPNLYWYRQAAGRGLQLLFYSVGIGQISSEVPQNLSASRPQDRQFILSSKKLLLSDSGFYLCAWSVAGSTDTQYFGPGTRLTVL.

The chain employs TRBV27 and TRBJ1-1, with a weak D call TRBD1 (6 bases). Trimming cost V 5 bases and J 10 bases, with 17 bases left between them. This CDR3 region has 13 residues. Germline V CDR1 and CDR2: MNHEY, SMNVEV (reference sequence). The CDR3, as DNA: TGTGCCAGCAGTCCCAACAGGGATCTAGGAGCTTTCTTT. Protein sequence: CASSPNRDLGAFF.

The chain joins TRBV7-2 to TRBJ2-3; 8 bases agree with TRBD2. The V and J ends lost 4 bases and 2 bases, in that order; junction bases with no gene match: 8. The germline gives CDR1 SGHTA, CDR2 FQGNSA. This CDR3 has 16 amino acids. DNA of the CDR3: TGTGCCAGCAGCTCAAATCGGGGGGGCGACACAGATACGCAGTATTTT. This gives the protein CASSSNRGGDTDTQYF. Drawing the rest from reference TRBV7-2 and TRBJ2-3, the complete variable domain is GAGVSQSPSNKVTEKGKDVELRCDPISGHTALYWYRQSLGQGLEFLIYFQGNSAPDKSGLPSDRFSAERTGGSVSTLTIQRTQQEDSAVYLCASSSNRGGDTDTQYFGPGTRLTVL.

This clonotype was seen a handful of times. CDR3 region: CASRDAPNYGYTF. Written as DNA, the CDR3 is TGCGCCAGTCGGGACGCCCCTAACTATGGCTACACCTTC. The V and J genes are TRBV5-1 and TRBJ1-2; D possibly corresponds to TRBD1 (5 bases). Per germline, CDR1 SGHRS and CDR2 YFSETQ. Trimming left V 8 bases short and J 0 bases short, with 11 bases between. The CDR3 totals 13 residues.

This clonotype showed up just a few times. The J gene is TRBJ2-1, the V gene TRBV10-1; a possible D gene is TRBD1 (6 bases). Trimming stripped 0 bases from V and 5 bases from J, with 14 bases between. The CDR3 totals 16 residues. CDR1 is WNHNN, CDR2 SYGVQD, per germline (reference sequence). The CDR3 here is CASSESLGGTNNEQFF. For the CDR3, the DNA is TGCGCCAGCAGTGAGTCTCTTGGGGGCACAAACAATGAGCAGTTCTTC.

The chain carries TRBV4-1 and TRBJ1-6, with D possibly matching TRBD1 (5 bases). CDR3 size: 20 residues. Germline V gene sequence: CDR1 MGHRA, CDR2 YSYEKL. Trimming pared 4 bases from V and 1 base from J, leaving 23 bases between. CDR3 sequence reads: CASSLTYQGGGVSYNSPLHF. As DNA, the CDR3 is TGCGCCAGCAGCCTTACATACCAGGGTGGAGGAGTGTCCTATAATTCACCCCTCCACTTT.

As for this clonotype: Possible read error: a much larger clone is one base away. The chain links TRBV20-1 to TRBJ2-1; D unclear. V gave up 3 bases and J gave up 3 bases, with 3 bases separating them. Germline assignment: CDR1 DFQATT and CDR2 SNEGSKA (reference sequence). The CDR3 has 11 amino acids. The CDR3 here is CSASHYNEQFF. The CDR3 DNA reads TGCAGTGCTAGCCACTACAATGAGCAGTTCTTC.